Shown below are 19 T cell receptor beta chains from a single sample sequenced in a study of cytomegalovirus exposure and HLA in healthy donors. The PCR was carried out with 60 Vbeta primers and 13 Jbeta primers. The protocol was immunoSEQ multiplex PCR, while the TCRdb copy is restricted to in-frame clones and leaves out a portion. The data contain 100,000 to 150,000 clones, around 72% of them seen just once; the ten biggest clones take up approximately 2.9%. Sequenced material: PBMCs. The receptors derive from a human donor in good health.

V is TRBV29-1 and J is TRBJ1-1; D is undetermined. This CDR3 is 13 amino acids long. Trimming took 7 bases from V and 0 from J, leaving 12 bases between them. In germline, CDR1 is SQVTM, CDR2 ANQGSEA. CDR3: CSAANRLNTEAFF. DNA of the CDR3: TGCAGCGCGGCAAACAGACTGAACACTGAAGCTTTCTTT.

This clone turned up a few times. CDR3 sequence reads: CASSPRPSTEAFF. The CDR3 DNA sequence: TGTGCCAGCAGCCCGCGGCCGAGTACTGAAGCTTTCTTT. J is TRBJ1-1 and V is TRBV11-2; D is unclear. Germline V lookup: CDR1 SGHAT, CDR2 FQNNGV. The CDR3 consists of 13 residues. Trimming shortened V by 5 bases and J by 5 bases, and 12 bases separated the two germline ends.

The CDR3 loop is CASSHVGEGQVRATAGTQYF. The CDR3 DNA reads as TGTGCCAGCTCCCACGTAGGGGAGGGCCAGGTCAGGGCGACGGCCGGTACGCAGTATTTT. The chain uses TRBV7-6 and TRBJ2-3; 7 bases agree with TRBD2. The germline V gene encodes CDR1 SGHVS and CDR2 FNYEAQ. The V and J ends lost 8 bases and 8 bases, in that order; junction bases with no gene match: 31. This CDR3 has 20 residues.

The CDR3 DNA reads as TGTGCCAGCAGCTTGGACAGGGTGGGCAATCAGCCCCAGCATTTT. Translating it yields CASSLDRVGNQPQHF. The rearrangement uses TRBV5-6 and TRBJ1-5, with TRBD1 as a possible D gene (6 bases). CDR1 and CDR2 (germline): SGHDT, YYEEEE. This CDR3 has 15 amino acids. V lost 0 bases and J 2 bases, leaving 9 bases between the germline ends.

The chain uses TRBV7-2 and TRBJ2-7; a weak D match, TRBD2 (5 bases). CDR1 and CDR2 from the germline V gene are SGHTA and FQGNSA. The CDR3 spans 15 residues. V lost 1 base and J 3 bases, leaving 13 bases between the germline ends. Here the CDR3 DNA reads TGTGCCAGCAGCTTAGAGCCCAGCGGCCACTACGAGCAGTACTTC. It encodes CASSLEPSGHYEQYF.

DNA for the CDR3: TGTGCCAGCAGCACCCGAGGGGGTTACTCTGGAAACACCATATATTTT. Its protein is CASSTRGGYSGNTIYF. The J gene is TRBJ1-3, the V gene TRBV13; maybe TRBD1 (6 bases). CDR3 length equals 16 residues. In germline, CDR1 is PRHDT, CDR2 FYEKMQ (reference sequence). Deletions cut 5 bases from V and 0 bases from J, with 14 bases between.

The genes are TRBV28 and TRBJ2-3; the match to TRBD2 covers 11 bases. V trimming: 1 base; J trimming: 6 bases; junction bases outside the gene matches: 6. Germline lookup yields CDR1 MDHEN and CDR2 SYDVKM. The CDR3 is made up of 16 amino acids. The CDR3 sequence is CASSLLSSGRWDTQYF. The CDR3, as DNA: TGTGCCAGCAGTTTATTGTCTAGCGGGAGGTGGGATACGCAGTATTTT.

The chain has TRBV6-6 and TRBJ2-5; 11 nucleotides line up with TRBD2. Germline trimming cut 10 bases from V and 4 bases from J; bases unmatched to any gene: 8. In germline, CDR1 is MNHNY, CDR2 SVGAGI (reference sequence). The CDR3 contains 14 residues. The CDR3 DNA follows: TGTGCCACCCTTAGCGGGGGGGCCAGAGAGACCCAGTACTTC. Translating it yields CATLSGGARETQYF.

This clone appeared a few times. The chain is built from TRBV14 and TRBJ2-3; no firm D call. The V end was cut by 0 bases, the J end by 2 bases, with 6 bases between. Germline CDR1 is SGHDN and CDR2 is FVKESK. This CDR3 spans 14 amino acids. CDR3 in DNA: TGTGCCAGCAGCCAAGATCGCGTCACAGATACGCAGTATTTT. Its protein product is CASSQDRVTDTQYF. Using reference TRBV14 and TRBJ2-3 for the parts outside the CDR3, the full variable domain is EAGVTQFPSHSVIEKGQTVTLRCDPISGHDNLYWYRRVMGKEIKFLLHFVKESKQDESGMPNNRFLAERTGGTYSTLKVQPAELEDSGVYFCASSQDRVTDTQYFGPGTRLTVL.

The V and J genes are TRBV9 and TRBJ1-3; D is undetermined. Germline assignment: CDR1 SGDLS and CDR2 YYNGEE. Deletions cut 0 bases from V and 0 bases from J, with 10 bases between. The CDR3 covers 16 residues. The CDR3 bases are TGTGCCAGCAGCGTAGGAGTCCTGATCTCTGGAAACACCATATATTTT. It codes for CASSVGVLISGNTIYF.

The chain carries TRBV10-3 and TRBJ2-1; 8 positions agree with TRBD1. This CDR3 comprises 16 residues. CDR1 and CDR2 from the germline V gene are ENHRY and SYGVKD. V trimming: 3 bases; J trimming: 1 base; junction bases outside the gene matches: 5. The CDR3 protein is CAISDSNRGSYNEQFF. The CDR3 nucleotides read TGTGCCATCAGTGACTCTAACAGGGGGTCCTACAATGAGCAGTTCTTC.

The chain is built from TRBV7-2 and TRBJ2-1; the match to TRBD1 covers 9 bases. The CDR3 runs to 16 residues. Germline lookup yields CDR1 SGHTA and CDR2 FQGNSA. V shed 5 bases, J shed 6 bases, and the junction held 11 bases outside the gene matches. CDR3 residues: CASSRIAGQGSNEQFF. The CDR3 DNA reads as TGTGCCAGCAGCCGTATCGCGGGACAGGGTAGCAATGAGCAGTTCTTC.

The CDR3 spells CASSLGGQGRSPLHF. The CDR3 coding sequence is TGCGCCAGCAGCTTGGGGGGACAGGGTAGATCACCCCTCCACTTT. The chain uses TRBV5-1 and TRBJ1-6; TRBD1 matches 9 bases. The J segment lost 10 bases and the V segment lost 0 bases, leaving 5 bases of the junction unmatched. The germline V gene has CDR1 SGHRS and CDR2 YFSETQ. There are 15 residues in the CDR3.

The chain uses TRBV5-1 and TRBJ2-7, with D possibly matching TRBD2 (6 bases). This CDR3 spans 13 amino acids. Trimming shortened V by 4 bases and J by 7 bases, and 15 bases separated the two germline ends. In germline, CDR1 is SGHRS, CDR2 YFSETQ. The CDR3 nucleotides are TGCGCCAGCAGCGTGACGGGAGATGGTGAGCAGTACTTC. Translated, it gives CASSVTGDGEQYF.

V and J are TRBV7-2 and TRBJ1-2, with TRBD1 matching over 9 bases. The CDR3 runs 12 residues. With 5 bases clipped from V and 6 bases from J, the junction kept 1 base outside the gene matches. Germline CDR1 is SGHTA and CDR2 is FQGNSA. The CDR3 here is CASSRQGDGYTF. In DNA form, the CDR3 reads TGTGCCAGCAGCCGACAGGGGGATGGCTACACCTTC.

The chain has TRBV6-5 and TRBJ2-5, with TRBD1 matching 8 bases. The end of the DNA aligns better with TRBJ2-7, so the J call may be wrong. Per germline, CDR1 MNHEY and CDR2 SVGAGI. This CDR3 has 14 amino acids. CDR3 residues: CASSYRDRNDEQYF. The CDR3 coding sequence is TGTGCCAGCAGTTACCGGGACAGGAACGACGAGCAGTACTTC.

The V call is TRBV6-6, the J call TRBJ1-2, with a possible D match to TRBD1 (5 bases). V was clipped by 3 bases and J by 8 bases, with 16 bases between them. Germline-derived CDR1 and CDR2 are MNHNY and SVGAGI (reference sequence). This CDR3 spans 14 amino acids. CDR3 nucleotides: TGTGCCAGCAGTTATCAGGGCCTCATAGTCGGCTACACCTTC. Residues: CASSYQGLIVGYTF.

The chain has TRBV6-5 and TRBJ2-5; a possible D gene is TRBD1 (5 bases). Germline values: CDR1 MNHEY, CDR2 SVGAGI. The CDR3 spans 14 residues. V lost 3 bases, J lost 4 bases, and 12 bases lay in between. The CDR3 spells CASSYSRAGETQYF. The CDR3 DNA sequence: TGTGCCAGCAGTTATAGCAGGGCCGGAGAGACCCAGTACTTC.

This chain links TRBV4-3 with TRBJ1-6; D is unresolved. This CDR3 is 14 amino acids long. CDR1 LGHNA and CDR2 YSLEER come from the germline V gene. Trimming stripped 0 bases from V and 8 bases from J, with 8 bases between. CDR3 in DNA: TGCGCCAGCAGCCAAGATGGCCGGGATTCACCCCTCCACTTT. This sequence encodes CASSQDGRDSPLHF.